This entry features one T cell receptor (beta chain) sequence. The antigen is not known. PCR used 60 Vbeta primers and 13 Jbeta primers. Produced via immunoSEQ multiplex PCR; TCRdb's table is partial and in-frame only. Of approximately 210,000 clones listed, 79% are singletons. The sample comes from a study of cytomegalovirus exposure and HLA in healthy donors. Points from the study as a whole: In all likelihood, a cluster of highly shared sequence variants was a sequencing artifact.

V dropped 8 bases and J dropped 11 bases, with 16 bases sitting between them. CDR3 length equals 13 residues. CDR1 is MNHNS and CDR2 is SASEGT in the germline V gene. The sequenced sample consisted of PBMCs. The TCR sequence derives from a girl aged 5 to 17 in good health and CMV-seropositive. The chain recombines TRBV6-1 with TRBJ1-6, with D unclear. The CDR3 DNA reads TGTGCCAGCGAAGCGGGTACTATTCCACCCCTCCACTTT. Translated, it gives CASEAGTIPPLHF.